These 2 T cell receptor beta chains came from one sample sequenced in a study of cytomegalovirus exposure and HLA in healthy donors. The PCR used 60 Vbeta and 13 Jbeta primers. Sequencing was performed with immunoSEQ multiplex PCR; in TCRdb, only in-frame clones are kept and a portion is missing. The table includes fewer than 250,000 clones, 70% to 90% detected once. The sample taken for sequencing was PBMCs. The receptors derive from a man aged 25-45 years in good health and CMV-seronegative.

V and J are TRBV9 and TRBJ2-3, with D hard to call. CDR1 and CDR2 from the germline V gene are SGDLS and YYNGEE. V lost 3 bases and J 6 bases, leaving 17 bases between the germline ends. The CDR3 extends over 15 amino acids. DNA of the CDR3: TGTGCCAGCAGCGCCACCGAGATTCGGTCCGATACGCAGTATTTT. Translating it yields CASSATEIRSDTQYF.

This chain links TRBV5-8 with TRBJ2-3; D not resolved. Trimming left V 1 base short and J 0 bases short, with 6 bases between. The length of the CDR3 is 14 residues. Germline CDR1 is SGHTS and CDR2 is YDEGEE. The CDR3 region is CASSLFPSTDTQYF. CDR3 nucleotide sequence: TGTGCCAGCAGCTTGTTCCCTAGCACAGATACGCAGTATTTT. The full variable domain, its missing parts supplied by reference TRBV5-8 and TRBJ2-3, is EAGVTQSPTHLIKTRGQQATLRCSPISGHTSVYWYQQALGLGLQFLLWYDEGEERNRGNFPPRFSGRQFPNYSSELNVNALELEDSALYLCASSLFPSTDTQYFGPGTRLTVL.